The present entry profiles one T cell receptor (beta chain) with its context. Purified naive CD4+ T cells were depleted of CD25+ Tregs. TCRdb reprocessed the 5' RACE reads via MiXCR and lists one record per CDR3 protein. The sample has a few thousand distinct CDR3 sequences, approximately 31% seen once; the top ten hold 4.5% to 5.5%. The CDR3 is made up of 12 amino acids. Germline CDR1 is SGHRS and CDR2 is YFSETQ. Trimming removed 0 bases from V and 6 bases from J, with 6 bases in between. The receptor was isolated from a female donor with breast cancer. Sequencing input: naive CD4+ T cells sorted from a lymph node. Documented subset: naive CD4+ T cells, CD4+CD45RA+CD25-. This chain joins TRBV5-1 and TRBJ1-2; D may be TRBD1 (6 bases). The CDR3 here is CASSLAGDGYTF. In DNA form, the CDR3 reads TGCGCCAGCAGCTTGGCAGGGGATGGCTACACCTTC.